The sequence of this T cell receptor beta chain was determined in a study of T cells after yellow fever vaccination. Study information: Fractions of limited cellularity were prepared by means of SMART-Seq v4 Ultra Low Input.

This clonotype was counted a few times. No antigen is known for it. General observations from the study: Most clones from primary vaccination resurfaced after the booster (about 96% CD4, 88% CD8). A faster peak, day 5 versus 15, was reached by the weaker secondary response.

A universal primer site and UMIs were added as TCR cDNA was made by 5'RACE template switching. MiXCR, run by TCRdb on the 5' RACE reads, gives a single entry per CDR3 protein. The top ten hold about a sixth of the sample, which has 400,000 to 650,000 distinct CDR3 sequences, just over 20% seen once. CDR1 is MNHEY and CDR2 is SMNVEV in the germline V gene (reference sequence). The CDR3 covers 14 residues. V shed 5 bases and J shed 2 bases, with 7 bases lying between them. This material consisted of PBMCs, taken less than 25 days after the first yellow fever vaccination. V usage is TRBV27 and J usage is TRBJ2-6; D is possibly TRBD1 (5 bases). The sequence was obtained from a young man who received the YFV17D yellow fever vaccine. Here the CDR3 DNA reads TGTGCCAGCAGTGTCAGGGCTGGGGCCAACGTCCTGACTTTC. Protein: CASSVRAGANVLTF.